This is a list of T cell receptor beta chains from one sample in a study of blood T cell repertoires in COVID-19. Using immunoSEQ multiplex PCR, the repertoire was profiled, and TCRdb retains in-frame clones only, with some absent. This table holds 200,000 to 250,000 clones, about 80% found once. The sequenced material came from PBMCs or T cells enriched from blood (not recorded which). The receptors derive from a middle-aged woman with acute COVID-19. The CDR3 runs from the conserved cysteine through the conserved F or W. Each record gives: clone size, V gene, D gene, J gene, CDR3 protein, CDR3 DNA. A D gene is named only where the DNA matches it firmly. Not every row has a clone size; where given, it reads once, few, many or a size class.

NA	TRBV25-1	NA	TRBJ2-6	CASKEGGANVLTF	TGTGCCAGCAAGGAGGGTGGGGCCAACGTCCTGACTTTC
NA	TRBV27	NA	TRBJ2-7	CASSLRGDYPYEQYF	TGTGCCAGCAGCCTACGTGGAGACTACCCCTACGAGCAGTACTTC
NA	TRBV2	TRBD1	TRBJ1-5	CASSRGQGRNNQPQHF	TGTGCCAGCAGCCGCGGACAGGGACGAAACAATCAGCCCCAGCATTTT
once	TRBV24-1	NA	TRBJ2-3	CATMEGETDTQYF	TGTGCCACCATGGAGGGAGAGACAGATACGCAGTATTTT
NA	TRBV27	TRBD2	TRBJ2-3	CASSFGTSGDTQYF	TGTGCCAGCAGTTTCGGGACTAGCGGAGATACGCAGTATTTT
NA	TRBV27	NA	TRBJ2-1	CASSSADEQFF	TGTGCCAGCAGTTCGGCGGATGAGCAGTTCTTC
NA	TRBV11-2	NA	TRBJ1-4	CASSRDTSEKLFF	TGTGCCAGCAGCCGGGACACGAGTGAAAAACTGTTTTTT
NA	TRBV28	TRBD1	TRBJ2-5	CASSRPGTGGETQYF	TGTGCCAGCAGTAGACCTGGGACAGGCGGGGAGACCCAGTACTTC
NA	TRBV18	NA	TRBJ2-2	CASSPAISGELFF	TGTGCCAGCTCACCAGCGATTTCGGGGGAGCTGTTTTTT
few	TRBV5-1	TRBD2	TRBJ2-5	CASTRAAGLAGAETQYF	TGCGCCAGCACCAGGGCGGCCGGACTAGCGGGAGCGGAGACCCAGTACTTC
once	TRBV4-3	NA	TRBJ2-5	CASSQDLRHEETQYF	TGCGCCAGCAGCCAAGATCTACGCCATGAGGAGACCCAGTACTTC
NA	TRBV29-1	NA	TRBJ1-2	CSVEEPGAGGYTF	TGCAGCGTTGAAGAGCCAGGGGCTGGAGGCTACACCTTC
once	TRBV29-1	TRBD1	TRBJ2-3	CSVDGTAITDTQYF	TGCAGCGTTGACGGGACAGCCATCACAGATACGCAGTATTTT
NA	TRBV3-1/TRBV3-2	TRBD1	TRBJ2-4	CASSQGGQGRIGIQYF	TGTGCCAGCAGCCAAGGAGGACAGGGGAGGATCGGCATTCAGTACTTC
NA	TRBV6-5	TRBD1	TRBJ2-7	CASRETGGAFTEQYF	TGTGCCAGCAGGGAGACAGGGGGCGCTTTTACCGAGCAGTACTTC
NA	TRBV19	NA	TRBJ2-3	CASSLQAVTSTDTQYF	TGTGCCAGTAGTTTACAGGCAGTCACTAGCACAGATACGCAGTATTTT
NA	TRBV19	TRBD1	TRBJ2-1	CASSGGQGFLLNEQFF	TGTGCCAGTAGTGGGGGACAGGGGTTCTTGTTGAATGAGCAGTTCTTC
NA	TRBV21-1	NA	TRBJ1-1	CASSVSGCRALNTEAFF	TGTGCCAGCAGTGTTTCAGGGTGTCGGGCGTTAAACACTGAAGCTTTCTTT
NA	TRBV4-1	NA	TRBJ1-5	CASSQIRDNNQPQHF	TGCGCCAGCAGCCAAATCCGGGACAACAATCAGCCCCAGCATTTT
NA	TRBV5-1	NA	TRBJ2-7	CASSDRAGQGLQYF	TGCGCCAGCAGCGACCGGGCGGGCCAGGGACTGCAGTACTTC
NA	TRBV4-1	TRBD1	TRBJ1-4	CASSQRTGRREKLFF	TGCGCCAGCAGCCAAAGGACAGGGCGGCGAGAAAAACTGTTTTTT
NA	TRBV24-1	NA	TRBJ1-4	CATSDFDRWVETNEKLFF	TGTGCCACCAGTGATTTCGACAGGTGGGTCGAAACTAATGAAAAACTGTTTTTT
NA	TRBV7-6	TRBD2	TRBJ2-3	CASSLSGGMADTQYF	TGTGCCAGCAGCCTAAGCGGGGGGATGGCAGATACGCAGTATTTT
once	TRBV10-3	TRBD1	TRBJ2-3	CAIRGTGIGTDTQYF	TGTGCCATCAGGGGGACAGGGATTGGCACAGATACGCAGTATTTT
NA	TRBV11-3	TRBD2	TRBJ2-1	CASSPGGTSYEQFF	TGTGCCAGCAGCCCAGGGGGGACTAGCTATGAGCAGTTCTTC
once	TRBV10-1	TRBD1	TRBJ2-1	CASIDRGANNEQFF	TGCGCCAGCATTGACAGGGGGGCGAACAATGAGCAGTTCTTC
NA	TRBV27	TRBD1	TRBJ1-2	CASSLSGTGVGYTF	TGTGCCAGCAGTTTAAGCGGGACAGGGGTTGGCTACACCTTC
NA	TRBV6-2/TRBV6-3	TRBD2	TRBJ2-1	CASSYSIERGNEQFF	TGTGCCAGCAGTTACTCGATTGAGCGGGGCAATGAGCAGTTCTTC
NA	TRBV10-3	TRBD2	TRBJ2-2	CAISELAGAGGELFF	TGTGCCATCAGTGAGCTAGCGGGAGCGGGCGGGGAGCTGTTTTTT